These 11 T cell receptor beta chains were all obtained from the same sample, sequenced in a study of blood T cells in healthy people across ages. The authors ran a second PCR of roughly 6 to 11 cycles using a sample-barcoded 5' primer and a J-beta primer mix. One entry per CDR3 protein, called by TCRdb with MiXCR from the 5' RACE reads. The repertoire consists of 540,000 or so distinct CDR3 sequences, with 25% to 30% occurring once and the leading ten covering around a sixth. The specimen was blood. These receptors all come from a woman aged 70 to 79 in good health.

V gene TRBV7-8 combines with J gene TRBJ1-6; a weak D match, TRBD1 (5 bases). CDR3 length: 15 residues. Trimming pared 5 bases from V and 7 bases from J, leaving 15 bases between. The germline gives CDR1 SGHVS, CDR2 FQNEAQ. DNA for the CDR3: TGTGCCAGCAGCCGCCGGGTTGAGGGGAATTCACCCCTCCACTTT. Amino acid sequence: CASSRRVEGNSPLHF.

The rearrangement joins TRBV5-1 to TRBJ1-6, with D unclear. This CDR3 comprises 14 residues. The germline gives CDR1 SGHRS, CDR2 YFSETQ. V was pared by 4 bases and J by 4 bases, with 9 bases between. CDR3 region: CASSPEPYNSPLHF. DNA for the CDR3: TGCGCCAGCAGCCCAGAACCATATAATTCACCCCTCCACTTT.

This clonotype has only a few counts. The chain couples TRBV7-2 to TRBJ1-1, with D unresolved. CDR1 is SGHTA, CDR2 FQGNSA, per germline. V lost 0 bases and J lost 8, with 10 bases in between. The CDR3 runs 13 residues. This chain's CDR3 is CASSLATLSEAFF. In DNA, the CDR3 is TGTGCCAGCAGCTTAGCGACGCTATCCGAAGCTTTCTTT.

This sequence joins TRBV29-1 and TRBJ1-5, with 8 bases that match TRBD1. The germline gives CDR1 SQVTM, CDR2 ANQGSEA. The CDR3 extends over 14 amino acids. With 6 bases clipped from V and 0 bases from J, the junction kept 4 bases outside the gene matches. CDR3 sequence reads: CSVLQGDSNQPQHF. In nucleotides, the CDR3 is TGCAGCGTACTACAGGGGGATAGCAATCAGCCCCAGCATTTT. The full variable domain, completed using reference TRBV29-1 and TRBJ1-5, is SAVISQKPSRDICQRGTSLTIQCQVDSQVTMMFWYRQQPGQSLTLIATANQGSEATYESGFVIDKFPISRPNLTFSTLTVSNMSPEDSSIYLCSVLQGDSNQPQHFGDGTRLSIL.

This clonotype was recorded many times. Here the CDR3 reads CSAAGPDSSTNEKLFF. The CDR3 DNA sequence: TGCAGTGCCGCGGGCCCTGACAGCTCAACTAATGAAAAACTGTTTTTT. The chain links TRBV20-1 to TRBJ1-4, with D possibly matching TRBD1 (5 bases). The CDR3 consists of 16 residues. The V gene's germline CDR1 is DFQATT and CDR2 SNEGSKA (reference sequence). Trimming took 6 bases from V and 0 from J, leaving 17 bases between them.

This clonotype was found a few times. The rearrangement uses TRBV29-1 and TRBJ1-3; no clear D. Trimming took off 1 base at V and 0 bases at J, with 7 bases between the two ends. The CDR3 consists of 14 residues. Germline lookup yields CDR1 SQVTM and CDR2 ANQGSEA. Here the CDR3 reads CSVEGSLSGNTIYF. In DNA, the CDR3 is TGCAGCGTTGAAGGGTCCCTCTCTGGAAACACCATATATTTT. The full variable domain, completed using reference TRBV29-1 and TRBJ1-3, is SAVISQKPSRDICQRGTSLTIQCQVDSQVTMMFWYRQQPGQSLTLIATANQGSEATYESGFVIDKFPISRPNLTFSTLTVSNMSPEDSSIYLCSVEGSLSGNTIYFGEGSWLTVV.

The chain recombines TRBV20-1 with TRBJ1-2; no firm D call. The CDR3 runs to 14 residues. CDR1 DFQATT and CDR2 SNEGSKA come from the germline V gene (reference sequence). V dropped 3 bases and J dropped 8 bases, with 19 bases sitting between them. CDR3 coding DNA: TGCAGTGCTAGTGACGCACGAGGGTCCCTAGGCTACACCTTC. Translation: CSASDARGSLGYTF.

CDR3 residues: CASSWRRHEQYF. The CDR3 DNA follows: TGTGCCAGCAGCTGGAGAAGGCACGAGCAGTACTTC. This rearrangement joins TRBV5-6 to TRBJ2-5; D not resolved. Gene TRBJ2-7 matches the end of the DNA better, so the J call may be wrong. The CDR3 extends over 12 amino acids. Per germline, CDR1 SGHDT and CDR2 YYEEEE.

This chain connects TRBV20-1 to TRBJ1-1; 8 bases agree with TRBD1. This CDR3 is 18 amino acids long. Unmatched junction bases numbered 12, after V lost 0 bases and J lost 0 bases. Germline lookup yields CDR1 DFQATT and CDR2 SNEGSKA (reference sequence). The CDR3 DNA sequence: TGCAGTGCTAGAGAAACTGACAGGGGAATAACGATGAACACTGAAGCTTTCTTT. Translated: CSARETDRGITMNTEAFF.

The chain carries TRBV12-3 or TRBV12-4 and TRBJ1-1; D unclear. The CDR3 runs to 14 residues. V shed 5 bases and J shed 4 bases, with 14 bases lying between them. The DNA for the CDR3 is TGTGCCAGCAGTCCACATGGGCGAAGCACTGAAGCTTTCTTT. It translates to CASSPHGRSTEAFF.

This clonotype was counted between two and nine times. The rearrangement uses TRBV7-2 and TRBJ2-5, with a tentative D call TRBD2 (6 bases). Trimming left V 4 bases short and J 7 bases short, with 22 bases between. The CDR3 sequence is 16 residues long. From germline, CDR1 is SGHTA and CDR2 FQGNSA. CDR3 amino acids: CASSSGTGAGGVTQYF. CDR3 DNA sequence: TGTGCCAGCAGCTCGGGAACCGGGGCCGGGGGTGTGACCCAGTACTTC.